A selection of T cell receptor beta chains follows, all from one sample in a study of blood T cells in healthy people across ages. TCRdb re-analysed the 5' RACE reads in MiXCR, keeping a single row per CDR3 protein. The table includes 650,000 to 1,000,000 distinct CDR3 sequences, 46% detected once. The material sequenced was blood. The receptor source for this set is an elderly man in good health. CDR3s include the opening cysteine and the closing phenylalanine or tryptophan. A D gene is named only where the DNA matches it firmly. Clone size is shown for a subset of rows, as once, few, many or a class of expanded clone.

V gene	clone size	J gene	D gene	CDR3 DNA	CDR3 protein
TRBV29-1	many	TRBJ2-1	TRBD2	TGCAGCGTTGAATTGGCTAGCGGATCCTCCTACAATGAGCAGTTCTTC	CSVELASGSSYNEQFF
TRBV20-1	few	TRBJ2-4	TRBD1	TGCAGTGCTAGAGCCTTCAGGGGGTCGGGAAACATTCAGTACTTC	CSARAFRGSGNIQYF
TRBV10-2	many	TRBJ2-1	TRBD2	TGCGCCAGCAGCCGACCGGGACTAGCGGGCAATGAGCAGTTCTTC	CASSRPGLAGNEQFF
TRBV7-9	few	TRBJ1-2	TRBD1	TGTGCCAGCAGCTTAGTGCTCCTCCGGGACAGCTCATTCTATGGCTACACCTTC	CASSLVLLRDSSFYGYTF
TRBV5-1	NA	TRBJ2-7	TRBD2	TGCGCCAGCAGCTCCACCGGGACTAGCGCCGGAGAGCAGTACTTC	CASSSTGTSAGEQYF
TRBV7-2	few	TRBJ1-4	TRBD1	TGTGCCAGCAGCTCCCGGTACAGGGGCGGGGATGAAAAACTGTTTTTT	CASSSRYRGGDEKLFF
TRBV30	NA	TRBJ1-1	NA	TGTGCCTGGAGTCTGGTGAACACTGAAGCTTTCTTT	CAWSLVNTEAFF
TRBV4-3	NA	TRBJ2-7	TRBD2	TGCGCCAGCAGTCAAAGCCTAGCGGGAGTCAATGAGCAGTACTTC	CASSQSLAGVNEQYF
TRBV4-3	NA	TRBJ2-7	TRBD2	TGCGCCAGCAGCCGGTACGGGACTAGCGGAACCTACGAGCAGTACTTC	CASSRYGTSGTYEQYF
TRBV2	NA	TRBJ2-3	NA	TGTGCCAGCAGTGGGGAGGGGGCGATAGATACGCAGTATTTT	CASSGEGAIDTQYF
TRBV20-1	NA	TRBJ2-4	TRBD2	TGCAGTGCTGCGCCGGGACTAGCGGTAGCCAAAAACATTCAGTACTTC	CSAAPGLAVAKNIQYF
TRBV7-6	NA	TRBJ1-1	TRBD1	TGTGCCAGCAGCTTAAACGGACAGGACACTGAAGCTTTCTTT	CASSLNGQDTEAFF
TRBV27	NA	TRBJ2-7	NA	TGTGCCAGGAAAAGGGGAACCTACGAGCAGTACTTC	CARKRGTYEQYF
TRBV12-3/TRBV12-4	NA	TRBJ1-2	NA	TGTGCCAGCAGTGAACTTGGGCCCAACTATGGCTACACCTTC	CASSELGPNYGYTF
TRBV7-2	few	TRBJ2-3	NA	TGTGCCAGCAGCTTAGGGGGACGGACCAGCACAGATACGCAGTATTTT	CASSLGGRTSTDTQYF
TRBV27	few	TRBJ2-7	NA	TGTGCCAGCAGTTTAAAGGGTCTCCCCTACGAGCAGTACTTC	CASSLKGLPYEQYF
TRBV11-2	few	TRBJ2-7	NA	TGTGCCAGCAGCTTTGGGGGCTCCGAGCAGTACTTC	CASSFGGSEQYF
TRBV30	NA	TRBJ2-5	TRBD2	TGTGCCTGGTCGGGGGGAGGGACCCAAGAGACCCAGTACTTC	CAWSGGGTQETQYF
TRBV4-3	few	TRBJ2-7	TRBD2	TGCGCCAGCAGCCAACTCCTGGACGGGAGGGCAAAGCAGTACTTC	CASSQLLDGRAKQYF